This T cell receptor (beta chain) was observed in a study of regulatory T cells in long-lasting Graves disease. The wider study: Patients with new Graves' disease had used antithyroid drugs below 3 months.

Time point meaning: newly diagnosed GD, antithyroid drugs for less than 3 months. PBMC-derived RNA was used for the TCR library. The CDR3 is 17 amino acids. The V gene end was trimmed by 0 bases and the J gene end by 3 bases; junction bases not matched to a gene: 8. Germline V CDR1 and CDR2: LNHNV, YYDKDF (reference sequence). This clonotype occurred a few times. The antigen is undetermined. To make TCR beta libraries, researchers used iRepertoire HTBI primers and Arm-PCR of CDR3 regions. A single record per CDR3 protein comes from TCRdb applying MiXCR to the multiplex PCR reads. In the table there are fewer than 650,000 distinct CDR3 sequences, about 16% of which are singletons. General study results and limits: Gene preferences differed: TRBV28, TRBJ1-2, TRBJ2-5 in persistent cases.

The same sample was also studied in work on T cells in Graves' hyperthyroidism and ophthalmopathy.

This TCR derives from a man aged 18 to 30 with Graves disease. The sequences come from peripheral blood mononuclear cells (PBMCs), collected at new diagnosis, from a patient treated with antithyroid drugs. The chain uses TRBV15 and TRBJ2-7; 10 bases agree with TRBD2. Here the CDR3 DNA reads TGTGCCACCAGCAGAGAGACAGGTAGCGGGGGGTACTACGAGCAGTACTTC. It translates to CATSRETGSGGYYEQYF.